A single T cell receptor beta chain is shown here with its context. This sample is part of a study of T-cell reconstitution after alpha-beta-depleted transplantation in children. It was with unique molecular identifiers that the TCRbeta library was prepared. One entry per CDR3 protein, called by TCRdb with MiXCR from the PCR reads. The sample includes almost 500,000 distinct CDR3 sequences, around 13% of them seen just once. The sample was PBMCs from the stem cell graft donor, taken from the stem cell graft. This clonotype was sampled from a human donor who donated a stem cell graft to a child with combined immunodeficiency.

DNA for the CDR3: TGTGCCAGCAGTTCAGCGGGTCTCCGCACAGATACGCAGTATTTT. Translation gives CASSSAGLRTDTQYF. The chain is built from TRBV6-2 or TRBV6-3 and TRBJ2-3; a weak D match, TRBD2 (6 bases). With 4 bases removed from V and 1 base from J, the gap between germline ends came to 12 bases. Per germline, CDR1 MNHEY and CDR2 SVGEGT. The CDR3 spans 15 residues.